The 15 T cell receptor beta chains below were found in one sample sequenced in a study of T-cell memory formation after mild COVID-19. TCRdb re-analysed the 5' RACE reads in MiXCR, keeping a single row per CDR3 protein. In the table there are approximately 150,000 distinct CDR3 sequences, 6% of which are singletons. Sequenced: PBMCs or a T cell subset sorted from them (not recorded which). The receptors were gathered from an adult woman who had mild COVID-19 (a few samples of this study predate the infection). Cell type and time point are not known.

There are a few counts of this clonotype. The chain recombines TRBV3-1 with TRBJ1-1, with 7 bases lining up with TRBD1. Germline loops: CDR1 LGHDT, CDR2 YNNKEL (reference sequence). The length of the CDR3 is 14 residues. With V trimmed by 1 base and J by 5 bases, 4 bases remained unmatched. CDR3 coding DNA: TGTGCCAGCAGCCAAGCGGTCAGGGGGACTGAAGCTTTCTTT. Its translation is CASSQAVRGTEAFF.

This clonotype was seen at least ten times. An end of the junction differs from the germline gene, which may be a read error. The J gene is TRBJ2-2, the V gene TRBV12-3 or TRBV12-4; D is unresolved. CDR3 length: 12 amino acids. CDR3 residues: CASSLDTGELFF. The DNA of the CDR3 is TGTGCCAGCAGCTTAGACACCGGGGAGCTGTTTTTT.

This clonotype was seen a handful of times. The chain couples TRBV9 to TRBJ1-1; D is unclear. There are 15 residues in the CDR3. Between the trimmed V and J ends, which lost 4 bases and 0 bases, there was a span of 13 bases. Germline V gene data show CDR1 as SGDLS and CDR2 as YYNGEE. The chain's CDR3 is CASSPRRELNTEAFF. CDR3 nucleotide sequence: TGTGCCAGCAGCCCGCGTAGAGAGCTGAACACTGAAGCTTTCTTT. The whole variable domain, filled in from reference TRBV9 and TRBJ1-1, reads DSGVTQTPKHLITATGQRVTLRCSPRSGDLSVYWYQQSLDQGLQFLIQYYNGEERAKGNILERFSAQQFPDLHSELNLSSLELGDSALYFCASSPRRELNTEAFFGQGTRLTVV.

This clonotype was picked up many times. The rearrangement links TRBV5-1 to TRBJ2-5, with unresolved D. This CDR3 comprises 12 residues. Germline V lookup: CDR1 SGHRS, CDR2 YFSETQ. Trimming left V 1 base short and J 4 bases short, with 5 bases between. DNA of the CDR3: TGCGCCAGCAGCTTGAAGGCAGAGACCCAGTACTTC. Its protein is CASSLKAETQYF.

In its sample, this clonotype was seen a few times. The chain recombines TRBV7-2 with TRBJ1-1, with 11 nucleotides matching TRBD1. V shed 5 bases and J 4 bases; nucleotides not matched to a gene: 6. Germline CDR1 is SGHTA and CDR2 is FQGNSA. This CDR3 is built from 15 residues. The CDR3, as DNA: TGTGCCAGCAGCCCGGACAGGGGGCGCTTCACTGAAGCTTTCTTT. Its translation is CASSPDRGRFTEAFF.

This clonotype has a handful of counts. V usage is TRBV7-8 and J usage is TRBJ2-3, with 8 nucleotides matching TRBD2. The CDR3 contains 17 residues. CDR1 and CDR2 (germline): SGHVS, FQNEAQ. V lost 5 bases to trimming and J lost 1 base; unmatched junction nucleotides: 11. The CDR3 DNA sequence: TGTGCCAGCAGCGGAAGACTAGCGATGTTTGGCACAGATACGCAGTATTTT. Its translation is CASSGRLAMFGTDTQYF.

The V and J genes are TRBV5-1 and TRBJ2-7, with 9 bases fitting TRBD1. The CDR3 spans 14 residues. The ends lost 4 bases at V and 3 bases at J; junction bases unmatched: 5. Germline V gene sequence: CDR1 SGHRS, CDR2 YFSETQ. This CDR3 reads CASSTGTGFYEQYF. CDR3 bases: TGCGCCAGCAGCACCGGGACAGGGTTCTACGAGCAGTACTTC. Full variable domain (missing parts from reference TRBV5-1 and TRBJ2-7): KAGVTQTPRYLIKTRGQQVTLSCSPISGHRSVSWYQQTPGQGLQFLFEYFSETQRNKGNFPGRFSGRQFSNSRSEMNVSTLELGDSALYLCASSTGTGFYEQYFGPGTRLTVT.

The chain joins TRBV5-1 to TRBJ2-1; TRBD2 is a possible D gene (7 bases). CDR1 is SGHRS, CDR2 YFSETQ, per germline. The CDR3 covers 16 residues. With 0 bases removed from V and 6 bases from J, the gap between germline ends came to 16 bases. The CDR3 loop is CASSLGSWGGGNEQFF. The CDR3 DNA reads as TGCGCCAGCAGCTTGGGTTCGTGGGGGGGCGGCAATGAGCAGTTCTTC.

Many counts were recorded for this clonotype. The gene calls are TRBV5-1 and TRBJ2-1; no reliable D call. The CDR3 is 17 residues long. Trimming took 2 bases from V and 0 from J, leaving 15 bases between them. CDR1 SGHRS and CDR2 YFSETQ come from the germline V gene. CDR3 sequence: CASSLDGRVPSYNEQFF. As DNA, the CDR3 is TGCGCCAGCAGCTTAGACGGGCGAGTTCCCTCCTACAATGAGCAGTTCTTC. The entire variable domain, with the rest obtained from reference TRBV5-1 and TRBJ2-1, is as follows: KAGVTQTPRYLIKTRGQQVTLSCSPISGHRSVSWYQQTPGQGLQFLFEYFSETQRNKGNFPGRFSGRQFSNSRSEMNVSTLELGDSALYLCASSLDGRVPSYNEQFFGPGTRLTVL.

Many counts were recorded for this clonotype. The chain has TRBV6-5 and TRBJ2-7, with TRBD1 matching 8 bases. The CDR3 length is 14 residues. CDR1 and CDR2 (germline): MNHEY, SVGAGI. V lost 6 bases and J lost 3; bases outside the gene matches: 7. The CDR3 spells CASRRTGFYYEQYF. CDR3 DNA sequence: TGTGCCAGCAGGAGGACAGGGTTTTACTACGAGCAGTACTTC.

This clonotype was seen a few times. The rearrangement uses TRBV12-3 or TRBV12-4 and TRBJ1-6; D may be TRBD1 (6 bases). Deletions cut 5 bases from V and 7 bases from J, with 15 bases between. The CDR3 extends over 15 amino acids. In DNA form, the CDR3 reads TGTGCCAGCAGTCCATCAGGGGCAGGGAATTCACCCCTCCACTTT. This codes for CASSPSGAGNSPLHF.

The sample holds a few counts of this clonotype. The genes are TRBV5-1 and TRBJ2-1; 13 bases align to TRBD2. CDR3 length: 17 amino acids. The V segment lost 4 bases and the J segment 5 bases; nucleotides outside the gene matches: 9. Germline-derived CDR1 and CDR2 are SGHRS and YFSETQ. The CDR3 loop is CASSPGLGLAGDNEQFF. The CDR3 nucleotides read TGCGCCAGCAGCCCCGGACTTGGACTAGCGGGAGACAATGAGCAGTTCTTC.

V and J are TRBV6-5 and TRBJ2-6; a weak D match, TRBD2 (5 bases). V shed 9 bases and J shed 1 base, with 13 bases lying between them. CDR1 MNHEY and CDR2 SVGAGI come from the germline V gene. This CDR3 spans 15 amino acids. The CDR3 here is CASHFSGSGANVLTF. CDR3 sequence (DNA): TGTGCCAGTCACTTCAGCGGATCTGGGGCCAACGTCCTGACTTTC.

The chain joins TRBV24-1 to TRBJ1-3, with D possibly TRBD1 on 5 matching bases. Trimming left V 9 bases short and J 3 bases short, with 17 bases between. Germline V gene lookup returns CDR1 KGHDR and CDR2 SFDVKD. This CDR3 contains 15 residues. In DNA form, the CDR3 reads TGTGCCACCCCCTCCAGGGCTACTGGTGGAAACACCATATATTTT. The encoded protein is CATPSRATGGNTIYF.

This clonotype was seen many times. J is TRBJ2-1 and V is TRBV4-1; 10 bases map to TRBD2. This CDR3 has 16 amino acids. Per the germline V gene, CDR1 is MGHRA and CDR2 is YSYEKL. V lost 3 bases to trimming and J lost 3 bases; unmatched junction nucleotides: 5. The CDR3 protein is CASSHPGLAIYNEQFF. For the CDR3, the DNA is TGCGCCAGCAGCCACCCGGGACTAGCGATCTACAATGAGCAGTTCTTC.